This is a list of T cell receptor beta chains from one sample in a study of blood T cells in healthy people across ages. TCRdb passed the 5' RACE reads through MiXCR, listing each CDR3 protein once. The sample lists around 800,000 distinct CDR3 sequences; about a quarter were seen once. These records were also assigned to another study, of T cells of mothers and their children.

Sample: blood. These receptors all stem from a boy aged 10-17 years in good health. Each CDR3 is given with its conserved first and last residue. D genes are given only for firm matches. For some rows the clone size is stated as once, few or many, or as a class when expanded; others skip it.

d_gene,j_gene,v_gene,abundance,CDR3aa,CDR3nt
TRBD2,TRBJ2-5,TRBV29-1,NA,CSASGGTVETQYF,TGCAGCGCTAGCGGGGGGACCGTGGAGACCCAGTACTTC
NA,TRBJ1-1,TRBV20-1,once,CSARWGENTEAFF,TGCAGTGCTAGATGGGGAGAGAACACTGAAGCTTTCTTT
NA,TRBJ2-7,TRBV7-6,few,CASSSVQGTYEQYF,TGTGCCAGCAGCTCCGTGCAGGGAACCTACGAGCAGTACTTC
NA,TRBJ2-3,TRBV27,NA,CASGPGGGRGRHF,TGTGCCAGCGGCCCTGGGGGTGGCAGGGGTAGGCATTTT
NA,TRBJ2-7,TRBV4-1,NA,CASSQGTLAADEQYF,TGCGCCAGCAGCCAAGGGACTTTGGCCGCGGACGAGCAGTACTTC
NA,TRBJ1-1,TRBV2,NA,CASSEAGQTNTEAFF,TGTGCCAGCAGTGAAGCAGGACAGACGAACACTGAAGCTTTCTTT
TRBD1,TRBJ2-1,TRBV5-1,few,CASSLQGDAYNEQFF,TGCGCCAGCAGCTTACAGGGGGATGCCTACAATGAGCAGTTCTTC
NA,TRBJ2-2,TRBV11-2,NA,CASTDDRELYF,TGTGCCAGCACGGACGACCGGGAGCTGTATTTT
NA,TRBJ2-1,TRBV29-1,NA,CSARTRTGETGHEQFF,TGCAGCGCTAGGACACGCACGGGGGAGACCGGCCATGAGCAGTTCTTC
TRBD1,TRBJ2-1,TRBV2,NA,CASSHQGVGVGSNNEQFF,TGTGCCAGCAGTCACCAGGGGGTAGGAGTAGGCTCAAACAATGAGCAGTTCTTC
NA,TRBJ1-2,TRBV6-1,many,CASSEGGYGYTF,TGTGCCAGCAGTGAGGGGGGTTATGGCTACACCTTC
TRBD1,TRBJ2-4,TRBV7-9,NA,CASSFGRGRKNIQYF,TGTGCCAGCAGCTTCGGCAGGGGGCGAAAAAACATTCAGTACTTC
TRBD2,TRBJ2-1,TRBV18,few,CASSPPNSFLRGARDEQFF,TGTGCCAGCTCACCACCGAACTCCTTCTTGCGGGGGGCCAGGGATGAGCAGTTCTTC
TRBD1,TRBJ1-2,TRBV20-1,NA,CSARDMYRGRYGYTF,TGCAGTGCTAGAGATATGTACAGGGGGCGTTATGGCTACACCTTC
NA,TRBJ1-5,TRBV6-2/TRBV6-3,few,CASTLGVGVGGNQPQHF,TGTGCCAGCACCCTAGGCGTTGGAGTCGGAGGCAATCAGCCCCAGCATTTT